This TCR beta chain was recovered during a study of T-cell memory formation after mild COVID-19. Study in general: Clusters of TCRs were largely donor specific.

The CDR3 spans 18 residues. The V gene lost 1 base and the J gene lost 4 bases, with 22 bases spanning the gap. Looked up from germline, CDR1 is LNHDA and CDR2 is SQIVND (reference sequence). Comment on this clonotype: Its target is not known.

Study-level results: Cross-reactive memory apparently joined, as some responding clones appeared in pre-infection memory.

The 5'RACE method, run with constant-segment primers, produced TCR alpha and TCR beta cDNA libraries (carrying sample barcodes and UMIs). TCRdb processed the 5' RACE reads anew with MiXCR; each CDR3 protein has one entry. The repertoire has 470,000 or so distinct CDR3 sequences, roughly 25% of them found once; the top ten carry approximately 13%. The clonotype originates from an adult woman who had mild COVID-19 (a few samples of this study predate the infection). Cell type and time point are not known. The V gene is TRBV19, the J gene TRBJ1-2; D not resolved. The material sequenced was PBMCs or a T cell subset sorted from them (not recorded which). CDR3 region: CASSIGGASGKRFYGYTF. CDR3 in DNA: TGTGCCAGTAGTATAGGCGGTGCAAGTGGGAAGCGTTTCTATGGCTACACCTTC.